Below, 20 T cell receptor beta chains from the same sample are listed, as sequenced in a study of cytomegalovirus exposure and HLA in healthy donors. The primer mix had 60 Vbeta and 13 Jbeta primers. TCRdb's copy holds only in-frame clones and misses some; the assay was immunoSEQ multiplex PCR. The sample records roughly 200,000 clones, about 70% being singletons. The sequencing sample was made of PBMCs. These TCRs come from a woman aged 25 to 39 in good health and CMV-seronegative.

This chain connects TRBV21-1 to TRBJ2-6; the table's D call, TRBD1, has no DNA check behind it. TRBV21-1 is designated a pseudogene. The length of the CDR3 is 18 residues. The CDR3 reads CAYPGQGFGRSGANVLTF. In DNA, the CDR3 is TGTGCCTACCCCGGACAGGGGTTTGGGAGGTCCGGGGCCAACGTCCTGACTTTC.

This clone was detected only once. This CDR3 reads CASSQGQGAVGYTF. The CDR3 DNA follows: TGTGCCAGCAGCCAAGGCCAGGGGGCCGTTGGCTACACCTTC. This chain joins TRBV4-2 and TRBJ1-2; 8 nucleotides match TRBD1. CDR3 size: 14 residues. Germline CDR1 is LGHNA and CDR2 is YNFKEQ. Trimming at V came to 1 base and at J to 7 bases, leaving 5 bases not matched to a gene.

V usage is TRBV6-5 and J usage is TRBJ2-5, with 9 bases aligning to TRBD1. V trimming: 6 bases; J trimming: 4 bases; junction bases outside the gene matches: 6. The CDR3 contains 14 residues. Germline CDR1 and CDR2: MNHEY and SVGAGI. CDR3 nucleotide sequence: TGTGCCAGCAGGGTCACAGGGGGCAGAGAGACCCAGTACTTC. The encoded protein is CASRVTGGRETQYF.

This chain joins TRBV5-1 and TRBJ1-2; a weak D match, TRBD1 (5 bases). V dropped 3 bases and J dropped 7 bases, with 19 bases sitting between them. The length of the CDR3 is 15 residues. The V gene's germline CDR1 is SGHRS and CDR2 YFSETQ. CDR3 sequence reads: CASSSLGGEAAGYTF. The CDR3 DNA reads TGCGCCAGCAGCTCCTTGGGAGGGGAGGCTGCTGGCTACACCTTC.

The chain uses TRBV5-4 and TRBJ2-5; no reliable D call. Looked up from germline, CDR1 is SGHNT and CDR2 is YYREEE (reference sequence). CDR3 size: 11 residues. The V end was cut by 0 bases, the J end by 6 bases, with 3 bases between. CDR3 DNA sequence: TGTGCCAGCAGCTTGGGGCAGACCCAGTACTTC. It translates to CASSLGQTQYF.

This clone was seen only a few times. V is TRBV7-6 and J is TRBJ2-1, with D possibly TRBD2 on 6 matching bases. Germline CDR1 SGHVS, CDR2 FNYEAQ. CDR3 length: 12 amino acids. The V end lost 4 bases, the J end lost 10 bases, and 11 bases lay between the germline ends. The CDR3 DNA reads TGTGCCAGCAGCTCAGATGGGGGGGAGCAGTTCTTC. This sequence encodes CASSSDGGEQFF.

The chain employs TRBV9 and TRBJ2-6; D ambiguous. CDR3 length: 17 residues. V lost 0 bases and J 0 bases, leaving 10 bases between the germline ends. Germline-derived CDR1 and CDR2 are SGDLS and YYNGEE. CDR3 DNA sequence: TGTGCCAGCAGCGTAGAACTCTCGATCTCTGGGGCCAACGTCCTGACTTTC. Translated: CASSVELSISGANVLTF.

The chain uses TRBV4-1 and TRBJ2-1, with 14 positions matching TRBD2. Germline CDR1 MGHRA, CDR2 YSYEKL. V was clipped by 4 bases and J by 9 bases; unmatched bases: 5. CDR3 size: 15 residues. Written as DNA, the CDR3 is TGCGCCAGCAGCCTAGGGACTAGCGGGAGTTTTGAGCAGTTCTTC. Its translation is CASSLGTSGSFEQFF.

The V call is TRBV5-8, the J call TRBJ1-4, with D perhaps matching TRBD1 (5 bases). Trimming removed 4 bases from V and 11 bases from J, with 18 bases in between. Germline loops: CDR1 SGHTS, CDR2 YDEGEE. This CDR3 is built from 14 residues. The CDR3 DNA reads TGTGCCAGCAGCCGAACAGGTCTTCAAGGGAAACTGTTTTTT. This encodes CASSRTGLQGKLFF. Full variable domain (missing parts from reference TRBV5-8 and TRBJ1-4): EAGVTQSPTHLIKTRGQQATLRCSPISGHTSVYWYQQALGLGLQFLLWYDEGEERNRGNFPPRFSGRQFPNYSSELNVNALELEDSALYLCASSRTGLQGKLFFGSGTQLSVL.

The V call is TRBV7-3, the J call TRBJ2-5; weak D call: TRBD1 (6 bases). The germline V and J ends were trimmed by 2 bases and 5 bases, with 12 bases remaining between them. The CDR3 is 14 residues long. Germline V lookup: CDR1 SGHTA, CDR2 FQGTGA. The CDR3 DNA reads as TGTGCCAGCAGCTTAGTTGGGGGCCTGGAGACCCAGTACTTC. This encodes CASSLVGGLETQYF.

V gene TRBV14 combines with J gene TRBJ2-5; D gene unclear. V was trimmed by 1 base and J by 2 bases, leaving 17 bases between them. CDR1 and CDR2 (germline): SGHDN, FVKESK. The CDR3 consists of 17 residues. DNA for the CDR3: TGTGCCAGCAGCCAAGGCCTCTCGGTGGTGAGGCAAGAGACCCAGTACTTC. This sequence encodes CASSQGLSVVRQETQYF.

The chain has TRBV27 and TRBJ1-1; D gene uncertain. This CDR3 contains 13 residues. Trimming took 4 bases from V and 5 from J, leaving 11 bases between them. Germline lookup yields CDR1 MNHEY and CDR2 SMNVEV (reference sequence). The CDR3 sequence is CASSSSMVTEAFF. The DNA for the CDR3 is TGTGCCAGCAGTTCCTCTATGGTGACTGAAGCTTTCTTT.

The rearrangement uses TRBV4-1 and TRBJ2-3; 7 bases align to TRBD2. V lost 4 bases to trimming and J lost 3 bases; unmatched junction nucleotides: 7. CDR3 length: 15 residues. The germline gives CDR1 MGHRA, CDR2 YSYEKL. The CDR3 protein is CASSPKRDSTDTQYF. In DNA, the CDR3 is TGCGCCAGCAGCCCTAAGCGGGACTCAACAGATACGCAGTATTTT.

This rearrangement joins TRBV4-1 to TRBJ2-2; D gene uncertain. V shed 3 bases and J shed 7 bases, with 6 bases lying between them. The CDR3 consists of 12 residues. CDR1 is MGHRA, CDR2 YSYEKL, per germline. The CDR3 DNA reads TGCGCCAGCAGCCAGAACGGCGGGGAGCTGTTTTTT. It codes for CASSQNGGELFF.

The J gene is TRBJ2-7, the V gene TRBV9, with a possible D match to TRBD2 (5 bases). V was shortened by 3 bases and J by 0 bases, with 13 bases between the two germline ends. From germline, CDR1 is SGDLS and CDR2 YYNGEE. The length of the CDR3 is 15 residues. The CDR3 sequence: CASSASYGNSYEQYF. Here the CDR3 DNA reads TGTGCCAGCAGCGCCTCCTACGGGAACTCCTACGAGCAGTACTTC.

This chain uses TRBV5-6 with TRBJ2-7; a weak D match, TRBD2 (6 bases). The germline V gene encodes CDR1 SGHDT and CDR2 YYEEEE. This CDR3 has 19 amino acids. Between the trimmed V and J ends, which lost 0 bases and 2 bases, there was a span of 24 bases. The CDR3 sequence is CASSLAGSGSAGRAYEQYF. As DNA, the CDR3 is TGTGCCAGCAGCTTGGCCGGGTCTGGTTCGGCGGGACGTGCCTACGAGCAGTACTTC.

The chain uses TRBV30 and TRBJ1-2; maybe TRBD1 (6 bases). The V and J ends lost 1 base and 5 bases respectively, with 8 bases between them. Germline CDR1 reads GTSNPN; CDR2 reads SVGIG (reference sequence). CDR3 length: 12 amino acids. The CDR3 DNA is TGTGCCTGGAGTGACCAGGGGTATGGCTACACCTTC. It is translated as CAWSDQGYGYTF.

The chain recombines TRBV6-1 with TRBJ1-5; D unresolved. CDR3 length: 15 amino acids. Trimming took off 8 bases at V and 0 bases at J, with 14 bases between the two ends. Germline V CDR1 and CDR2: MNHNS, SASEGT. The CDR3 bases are TGTGCCAGCTCCAGTCGGGAGATTAGCAATCAGCCCCAGCATTTT. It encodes CASSSREISNQPQHF.

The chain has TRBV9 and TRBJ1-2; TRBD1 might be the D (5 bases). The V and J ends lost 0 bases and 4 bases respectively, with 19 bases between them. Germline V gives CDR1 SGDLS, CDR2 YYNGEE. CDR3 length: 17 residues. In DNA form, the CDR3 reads TGTGCCAGCAGCGTAGGGTCGGGTTGGGTAGGGGCCTATGGCTACACCTTC. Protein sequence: CASSVGSGWVGAYGYTF.

CDR3 region: CASRQGANTEAFF. CDR3 bases: TGTGCCAGTAGACAGGGGGCCAACACTGAAGCTTTCTTT. V gene TRBV6-1 combines with J gene TRBJ1-1; 10 nucleotides match TRBD1. Germline lookup yields CDR1 MNHNS and CDR2 SASEGT. V lost 9 bases, J lost 2 bases, and 3 bases stayed unmatched. The CDR3 is made up of 13 amino acids.